This TCR beta chain derives from a study of blood T cell repertoires in COVID-19. Study-level background: Samples came from the United States, Italy and Spain, spanning acute and convalescent COVID-19.

Assay used: immunoSEQ multiplex PCR; TCRdb lists only in-frame clones, some missing. The table includes a few hundred thousand clones, about nine tenths detected once. The CDR3 runs to 16 residues. The germline CDR1 and CDR2 sequences are SGHRS and YFSETQ. The junction had 2 bases not matched to a gene; V was cut back by 0 bases and J by 1 base. The origin of this receptor is a man aged 25 to 40 who had recovered from COVID-19. The chain is built from TRBV5-1 and TRBJ2-3; 10 bases match TRBD2. The source material was peripheral blood. The CDR3 DNA is TGCGCCAGCAGCTTGGATCTAGCGGGGGGCACAGATACGCAGTATTTT. It encodes CASSLDLAGGTDTQYF.